This TCR beta chain is from a study of T cells in Graves' hyperthyroidism and ophthalmopathy. Regarding the study as a whole: Blood held most thyroid clonotypes expanded above 0.001 frequency. A model of 13 V-J pairs discriminated ophthalmopathy from stable hyperthyroidism.

The CDR3 has 15 residues. Germline V gives CDR1 SGDLS, CDR2 YYNGEE. TCR beta CDR3 sequences were amplified from RNA transcripts. HTBI primers drove first-round RT-PCR of the TCR CDR3. Each CDR3 protein gets one entry after TCRdb re-called the multiplex PCR reads with MiXCR. The table records about 560,000 distinct CDR3 sequences, around 16% of them present only once. An absence of ophthalmopathy progression within 18 months meant stable Graves' hyperthyroidism. Together with thyroid ultrasound, orbital computed tomography, serum thyroxine and TRAb, clinical symptoms were used for diagnoses. This clonotype has just a few counts. Its specificity is unknown. Mismatch with germline at one junction end may stem from a read error.

The chain employs TRBV9 and TRBJ2-2, with TRBD2 matching over 8 bases. The receptor was isolated from a woman younger than 45 with Graves' hyperthyroidism. Sequencing was performed on blood. Here the CDR3 DNA reads TGTGCCAGCAGCCGGGGGGGGTCGAACACCGGGGAGCTGCTTTTT. The encoded protein is CASSRGGSNTGELLF.